One sample yielded the 28 T cell receptor beta chains listed below, sequenced in a study of blood T cell repertoires in COVID-19. The repertoire was sequenced with immunoSEQ multiplex PCR; TCRdb's copy has only in-frame clones and lacks some. The sample has about 290,000 clones, approximately 91% seen once. The sequenced sample consisted of PBMCs or T cells enriched from blood (not recorded which). These receptor sequences come from a woman aged 40 to 50 who had recovered from COVID-19.

The V and J genes are TRBV19 and TRBJ1-5; D uncertain. The length of the CDR3 is 11 residues. The germline V and J ends were trimmed by 7 bases and 4 bases, with 5 bases remaining between them. Germline CDR1 is LNHDA and CDR2 is SQIVND (reference sequence). CDR3 bases: TGTGCCAGTAAGACAAATCAGCCCCAGCATTTT. Protein product: CASKTNQPQHF.

This rearrangement joins TRBV13 to TRBJ1-2, with 9 bases fitting TRBD1. The CDR3 has 16 amino acids. V was clipped by 5 bases and J by 4 bases; unmatched bases: 11. Germline CDR1 PRHDT, CDR2 FYEKMQ (reference sequence). This CDR3 reads CASSRQGDRLGYGYTF. The DNA for the CDR3 is TGTGCCAGCAGCCGACAGGGGGATCGTCTCGGCTATGGCTACACCTTC.

CDR3 in amino acids: CASSHTGTAHYGYTF. The CDR3 bases are TGTGCCAGCAGCCACACCGGGACAGCCCACTATGGCTACACCTTC. The chain employs TRBV3-1 (or the pseudogene TRBV3-2) and TRBJ1-2, with TRBD1 matching over 7 bases. The V and J ends lost 3 bases and 3 bases, in that order; junction bases with no gene match: 7. This CDR3 has 15 amino acids. Per germline, CDR1 LGHDT and CDR2 YNNKEL (reference sequence).

This chain uses TRBV2 with TRBJ2-1; the match to TRBD2 covers 8 bases. The CDR3 is 15 residues long. In germline, CDR1 is SNHLY, CDR2 FYNNEI. The junction had 8 bases not matched to a gene; V was cut back by 4 bases and J by 6 bases. The CDR3 loop reads CASSGTSGLFNEQFF. CDR3 coding DNA: TGTGCCAGCAGTGGTACTAGCGGACTATTCAATGAGCAGTTCTTC.

The chain recombines TRBV19 with TRBJ1-1, with D tentatively TRBD1 (5 bases). This CDR3 comprises 17 residues. Germline assignment: CDR1 LNHDA and CDR2 SQIVND (reference sequence). Trimming pared 5 bases from V and 0 bases from J, leaving 19 bases between. CDR3 bases: TGTGCCAGTAGTCCGATTGGGGCAGACTCAATGAACACTGAAGCTTTCTTT. It specifies CASSPIGADSMNTEAFF.

The rearrangement uses TRBV5-1 and TRBJ1-2, with 9 nucleotides matching TRBD1. The CDR3 sequence is 16 residues long. Germline values: CDR1 SGHRS, CDR2 YFSETQ. Unmatched junction bases numbered 15, after V lost 4 bases and J lost 8 bases. CDR3 bases: TGCGCCAGCAGCCCTAACCTGGGGGGACAGGGTAACGGCTACACCTTC. Protein product: CASSPNLGGQGNGYTF.

The chain employs TRBV20-1 and TRBJ1-2; no clear D gene. This CDR3 spans 11 amino acids. The V gene's germline CDR1 is DFQATT and CDR2 SNEGSKA (reference sequence). V dropped 7 bases and J dropped 5 bases, with 11 bases sitting between them. The CDR3 reads CSGRARYGYTF. The CDR3 DNA follows: TGCAGTGGGAGGGCGAGGTATGGCTACACCTTC.

This chain uses TRBV9 with TRBJ2-5, with D perhaps TRBD2 (7 bases). The CDR3 length is 20 residues. Germline CDR1 and CDR2: SGDLS and YYNGEE. Trimming stripped 0 bases from V and 2 bases from J, with 26 bases between. CDR3 nucleotides: TGTGCCAGCAGCGTAGGCATGCTGGGAGGAAGGGGGGGATCGCAAGAGACCCAGTACTTC. Its protein is CASSVGMLGGRGGSQETQYF.

The chain uses TRBV13 and TRBJ1-1; possibly TRBD1 for D (6 bases). The CDR3 runs to 15 residues. Trimming cost V 1 base and J 2 bases, with 11 bases left between them. The germline V gene has CDR1 PRHDT and CDR2 FYEKMQ (reference sequence). CDR3 sequence: CASSLAGQLNTEAFF. CDR3 DNA: TGTGCCAGCAGCTTAGCCGGACAGCTTAACACTGAAGCTTTCTTT.

The chain recombines TRBV28 with TRBJ2-7; perhaps TRBD1 as D (6 bases). Germline V gene sequence: CDR1 MDHEN, CDR2 SYDVKM. The V gene lost 4 bases and the J gene lost 0 bases, with 16 bases spanning the gap. The CDR3 consists of 16 residues. CDR3: CASSSPRGQSSYEQYF. In DNA form, the CDR3 reads TGTGCCAGCAGTTCCCCCAGGGGCCAGAGCTCCTACGAGCAGTACTTC.

The chain carries TRBV6-2 or TRBV6-3 and TRBJ2-2; D gene ambiguous. The length of the CDR3 is 15 residues. In germline, CDR1 is MNHEY, CDR2 SVGEGT. V dropped 2 bases and J dropped 0 bases, with 7 bases sitting between them. CDR3 region: CASSYGQSNTGELFF. CDR3 nucleotide sequence: TGTGCCAGCAGTTACGGGCAGTCGAACACCGGGGAGCTGTTTTTT.

This rearrangement joins TRBV7-2 to TRBJ1-1; D remains unclear. CDR1 and CDR2 from the germline V gene are SGHTA and FQGNSA. This CDR3 has 14 residues. With 2 bases removed from V and 7 bases from J, the gap between germline ends came to 14 bases. The CDR3 nucleotides are TGTGCCAGCAGCTTAATGGAGGGAGGGCATGAAGCTTTCTTT. Translation gives CASSLMEGGHEAFF.

The V gene is TRBV10-1, the J gene TRBJ2-7, with 11 bases matching TRBD1. V was clipped by 3 bases and J by 4 bases; unmatched bases: 5. The CDR3 contains 15 residues. Per the germline V gene, CDR1 is WNHNN and CDR2 is SYGVQD (reference sequence). The CDR3, as DNA: TGCGCCAGCAGTGACCCCGGGACAGGGGGATACGAGCAGTACTTC. It yields the protein CASSDPGTGGYEQYF.

The chain uses TRBV5-1 and TRBJ2-3; TRBD2 might be the D (6 bases). V lost 0 bases and J 9 bases, leaving 14 bases between the germline ends. The CDR3 is 14 residues long. Germline CDR1 is SGHRS and CDR2 is YFSETQ. The CDR3 bases are TGCGCCAGCAGCTTGGGGCCCGCAGGAGGGACGCAGTATTTT. This codes for CASSLGPAGGTQYF.

In its sample, this clone was seen once. V gene TRBV7-9 combines with J gene TRBJ1-1; no clear D gene. This CDR3 region has 14 residues. The germline CDR1 and CDR2 sequences are SEHNR and FQNEAQ (reference sequence). V shed 1 base and J shed 4 bases, with 10 bases lying between them. The CDR3 reads CASSLGGWGTEAFF. CDR3 in DNA: TGTGCCAGCAGCTTAGGAGGGTGGGGCACTGAAGCTTTCTTT.

The genes are TRBV5-1 and TRBJ2-7, with 7 bases matching TRBD1. The CDR3 is 16 residues long. Trimming at V came to 0 bases and at J to 3 bases, leaving 9 bases not matched to a gene. Germline lookup yields CDR1 SGHRS and CDR2 YFSETQ. The CDR3 loop is CASSLGGGQLNYEQYF. CDR3 nucleotide sequence: TGCGCCAGCAGCTTGGGAGGGGGACAGCTGAACTACGAGCAGTACTTC.

The V call is TRBV19, the J call TRBJ2-7; D may be TRBD1 (5 bases). The V end lost 4 bases, the J end lost 0 bases, and 19 bases lay between the germline ends. CDR3 length equals 17 residues. Germline CDR1 reads LNHDA; CDR2 reads SQIVND (reference sequence). As DNA, the CDR3 is TGTGCCAGTAGTACCACCCCGGGCCGACAGTTCTCCTACGAGCAGTACTTC. This gives the protein CASSTTPGRQFSYEQYF. Combining the CDR3 with reference TRBV19 and TRBJ2-7 gives the whole variable domain DGGITQSPKYLFRKEGQNVTLSCEQNLNHDAMYWYRQDPGQGLRLIYYSQIVNDFQKGDIAEGYSVSREKKESFPLTVTSAQKNPTAFYLCASSTTPGRQFSYEQYFGPGTRLTVT.

The V call is TRBV29-1, the J call TRBJ2-7; 14 nucleotides match TRBD2. CDR1 and CDR2 from the germline V gene are SQVTM and ANQGSEA. The CDR3 is 15 amino acids. V lost 6 bases, J lost 3 bases, and 7 bases stayed unmatched. The CDR3 loop reads CSVGGLAGVGYEQYF. In nucleotides, the CDR3 is TGCAGCGTGGGGGGACTAGCGGGAGTGGGCTACGAGCAGTACTTC.

This clone was seen a single time. This chain joins TRBV15 and TRBJ1-6; TRBD1 agrees at 9 bases. Per the germline V gene, CDR1 is LNHNV and CDR2 is YYDKDF (reference sequence). CDR3 size: 14 residues. The ends lost 4 bases at V and 10 bases at J; junction bases unmatched: 5. The CDR3: CATSKGQGQSPLHF. The CDR3 coding sequence is TGTGCCACCAGCAAGGGACAGGGTCAATCACCCCTCCACTTT.

This clone was detected once. The chain links TRBV11-2 to TRBJ2-7; the D is unclear. V dropped 5 bases and J dropped 0 bases, with 8 bases sitting between them. Per the germline V gene, CDR1 is SGHAT and CDR2 is FQNNGV. CDR3 size: 13 residues. The CDR3 region has the DNA TGTGCCAGCAGCCCGCGGAGCTCCTACGAGCAGTACTTC. Amino acid sequence: CASSPRSSYEQYF.

The V gene is TRBV3-1 (or the pseudogene TRBV3-2), the J gene TRBJ2-1; 10 bases agree with TRBD2. This CDR3 contains 20 residues. Germline loops: CDR1 LGHDT, CDR2 YNNKEL (reference sequence). With V trimmed by 3 bases and J by 4 bases, 18 bases remained unmatched. CDR3 amino acids: CASSQQLAPSVAGGYNEQFF. The CDR3 DNA reads as TGTGCCAGCAGCCAGCAACTGGCCCCCTCGGTAGCGGGAGGTTACAATGAGCAGTTCTTC.

V gene TRBV21-1 combines with J gene TRBJ1-1; the table's TRBD1 call for D was not verified on the DNA. TRBV21-1 corresponds to a pseudogene. The CDR3 extends over 14 amino acids. CDR3 residues: CASSKVWQGPEAFF. DNA of the CDR3: TGTGCCAGCAGCAAAGTTTGGCAGGGCCCTGAAGCTTTCTTT.

The chain couples TRBV6-2 or TRBV6-3 to TRBJ1-2, with TRBD1 identical over 8 bases. The germline V gene encodes CDR1 MNHEY and CDR2 SVGEGT. J was trimmed by 4 bases and V by 4 bases; bases with no gene match: 5. This CDR3 is 14 amino acids long. Here the CDR3 reads CASSFGTGSYGYTF. The CDR3 bases are TGTGCCAGCAGTTTCGGGACAGGTTCCTATGGCTACACCTTC.

CDR3 sequence reads: CASSEQGPNTEAFF. DNA of the CDR3: TGCGCCAGCAGTGAACAGGGGCCGAACACTGAAGCTTTCTTT. The J gene is TRBJ1-1, the V gene TRBV10-2; 7 nucleotides align to TRBD1. J gave up 1 base and V 3 bases, and 2 bases lay outside the gene matches. CDR1 and CDR2 (germline): WSHSY, SAAADI. This CDR3 spans 14 amino acids.

The chain has TRBV7-2 and TRBJ2-6; no firm D call. The V end was cut by 1 base, the J end by 3 bases, with 13 bases between. The germline CDR1 and CDR2 sequences are SGHTA and FQGNSA. The CDR3 extends over 17 amino acids. CDR3 nucleotides: TGTGCCAGCAGCTTAGTTTTTAGATCAGGTGGGGCCAACGTCCTGACTTTC. Its protein product is CASSLVFRSGGANVLTF.

This chain connects TRBV7-9 to TRBJ2-2; D may be TRBD1 (6 bases). Per germline, CDR1 SEHNR and CDR2 FQNEAQ (reference sequence). The V end lost 4 bases, the J end lost 4 bases, and 13 bases lay between the germline ends. This CDR3 region has 15 residues. The CDR3, as DNA: TGTGCCAGCAGCTCAACGACAGGCCCCACCGGGGAGCTGTTTTTT. Residues: CASSSTTGPTGELFF.

The chain couples TRBV2 to TRBJ1-4; D possibly corresponds to TRBD1 (5 bases). Germline V lookup: CDR1 SNHLY, CDR2 FYNNEI. Between the trimmed V and J ends, which lost 5 bases and 10 bases, there was a span of 17 bases. The CDR3 has 14 residues. In DNA, the CDR3 is TGTGCCAGCAGTTTACAGGCGGAGCCCACAAAACTGTTTTTT. Translated, it gives CASSLQAEPTKLFF.

This clone was observed a handful of times. The chain is built from TRBV30 and TRBJ1-1; 7 bases fit TRBD1. Trimming at V came to 4 bases and at J to 8 bases, leaving 4 bases not matched to a gene. The CDR3 totals 11 residues. Germline CDR1 GTSNPN, CDR2 SVGIG (reference sequence). The CDR3, as DNA: TGTGCCTGGAACGACAGGGAGGAAGCTTTCTTT. Its translation is CAWNDREEAFF.